The 9 T cell receptor beta chains given below trace back to one sample, sequenced in a study of blood T cell repertoires in COVID-19. The data were produced by immunoSEQ multiplex PCR, yet TCRdb's version contains in-frame clones alone and is incomplete. The sample contains just over 300,000 clones, 90% of which appear only once. Input material: PBMCs or T cells enriched from blood (not recorded which). Receptor source: a woman younger than 35 with acute COVID-19.

CDR3: CASSLIGQGNTGELFF. Written as DNA, the CDR3 is TGTGCCAGCAGCTTAATTGGACAGGGCAACACCGGGGAGCTGTTTTTT. The chain couples TRBV7-3 to TRBJ2-2; TRBD1 matches 8 bases. The CDR3 covers 16 residues. Germline values: CDR1 SGHTA, CDR2 FQGTGA. Trimming removed 1 base from V and 2 bases from J; junction bases left unmatched: 3.

The chain carries TRBV11-3 and TRBJ2-3; TRBD2 matches 7 bases. V lost 5 bases and J lost 2; bases outside the gene matches: 13. The V gene's germline CDR1 is SGHNT and CDR2 YENEEA. The CDR3 loop spans 17 amino acids. The CDR3 here is CASSPGGLAETTDTQYF. CDR3 DNA: TGTGCCAGCAGCCCAGGAGGGCTAGCGGAGACCACAGATACGCAGTATTTT.

The rearrangement uses TRBV28 and TRBJ2-6, with TRBD2 identical over 11 bases. The CDR3 extends over 18 amino acids. The V and J ends lost 6 bases and 0 bases, in that order; junction bases with no gene match: 7. The germline V gene encodes CDR1 MDHEN and CDR2 SYDVKM. CDR3 sequence: CASRLTSGIYSGANVLTF. The CDR3 DNA sequence: TGTGCCAGCAGGTTGACTAGCGGGATCTACTCTGGGGCCAACGTCCTGACTTTC.

The J gene is TRBJ1-2, the V gene TRBV6-5; D unresolved. V lost 9 bases and J 0 bases, leaving 11 bases between the germline ends. The germline CDR1 and CDR2 sequences are MNHEY and SVGAGI. The CDR3 covers 13 residues. For the CDR3, the DNA is TGTGCCAGTTGGGCTATAGCTAACTATGGCTACACCTTC. It codes for CASWAIANYGYTF.

The chain joins TRBV3-1 (or the pseudogene TRBV3-2) to TRBJ2-7; perhaps TRBD1 as D (5 bases). Germline-derived CDR1 and CDR2 are LGHDT and YNNKEL (reference sequence). The CDR3 is 15 residues long. The V end lost 0 bases, the J end lost 6 bases, and 15 bases lay between the germline ends. This CDR3 reads CASSQEKGAFGEQYF. The DNA of the CDR3 is TGTGCCAGCAGCCAAGAAAAAGGGGCTTTTGGCGAGCAGTACTTC.

The V call is TRBV9, the J call TRBJ1-1; D is unresolved. Germline V gene data show CDR1 as SGDLS and CDR2 as YYNGEE. This CDR3 contains 13 residues. Trimming cost V 4 bases and J 2 bases, with 9 bases left between them. The CDR3 loop reads CASSLEGNTEAFF. For the CDR3, the DNA is TGTGCCAGCAGCCTGGAGGGAAACACTGAAGCTTTCTTT.

The J gene is TRBJ1-2, the V gene TRBV6-5, with no clear D. Trimming removed 5 bases at V and 2 bases at J, with 12 bases between. This CDR3 region has 14 residues. Germline V CDR1 and CDR2: MNHEY, SVGAGI. The CDR3 loop reads CASSPTPTNYGYTF. The CDR3 region has the DNA TGTGCCAGCAGTCCTACCCCCACCAACTATGGCTACACCTTC.

This chain connects TRBV7-9 to TRBJ2-7; D is uncertain. This CDR3 region has 16 residues. Germline CDR1 reads SEHNR; CDR2 reads FQNEAQ (reference sequence). The germline V and J ends were trimmed by 1 base and 4 bases, with 17 bases remaining between them. The CDR3 reads CASSLVPTAVDYEQYF. DNA for the CDR3: TGTGCCAGCAGCTTAGTCCCCACAGCCGTCGATTACGAGCAGTACTTC.

This chain links TRBV6-5 with TRBJ2-3, with 8 bases identical to TRBD1. Trimming at V came to 5 bases and at J to 5 bases, leaving 9 bases not matched to a gene. From germline, CDR1 is MNHEY and CDR2 SVGAGI. The CDR3 covers 15 residues. CDR3 loop: CASSRRTGNRDTQYF. CDR3 nucleotide sequence: TGTGCCAGCAGTCGAAGGACAGGGAACAGAGATACGCAGTATTTT.